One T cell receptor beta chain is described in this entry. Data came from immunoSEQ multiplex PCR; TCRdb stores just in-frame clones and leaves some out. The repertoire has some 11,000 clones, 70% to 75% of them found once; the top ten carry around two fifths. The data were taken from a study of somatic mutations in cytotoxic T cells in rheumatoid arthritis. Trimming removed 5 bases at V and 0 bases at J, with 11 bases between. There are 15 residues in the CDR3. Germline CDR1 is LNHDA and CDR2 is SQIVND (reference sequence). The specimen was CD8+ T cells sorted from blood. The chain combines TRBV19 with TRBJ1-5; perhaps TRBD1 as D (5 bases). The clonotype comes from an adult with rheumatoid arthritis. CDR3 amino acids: CASSVGVDSNQPQHF. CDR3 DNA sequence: TGTGCCAGTAGTGTAGGGGTGGATAGCAATCAGCCCCAGCATTTT.